This T cell receptor beta chain was sequenced in a study of blood T cell repertoires in COVID-19. Repertoires were generated with immunoSEQ multiplex PCR, while TCRdb's copy carries only in-frame clones and drops some. Among 250,000 to 350,000 clones listed, 70% to 85% were seen once. There are a few counts of this clone. The sequence was collected from a human donor with COVID-19, enrolled during active disease. The donor label of this sample is uncertain. Material: peripheral blood.

CDR3 in DNA: TGCGCCAGCAGCCCGTCCGGGACAGGGCGGTCACCCCTCCACTTT. Translation: CASSPSGTGRSPLHF. This chain connects TRBV4-3 to TRBJ1-6, with 9 bases that match TRBD1. Looked up from germline, CDR1 is LGHNA and CDR2 is YSLEER. The CDR3 is made up of 15 amino acids. V lost 4 bases to trimming and J lost 10 bases; unmatched junction nucleotides: 8.